This T cell receptor (beta chain) was captured in a study of blood T cell repertoires in COVID-19. Assay: immunoSEQ multiplex PCR; the TCRdb copy retains only in-frame clones and omits some. This table holds 250,000 to 300,000 clones, approximately 90% found once. The CDR3 totals 15 residues. In germline, CDR1 is SEHNR, CDR2 FQNEAQ (reference sequence). With 3 bases clipped from V and 8 bases from J, the junction kept 4 bases outside the gene matches. Clinical history reported by participants formed the basis on which cohorts were assigned. This receptor was obtained from a woman in her twenties or thirties who had recovered from COVID-19. The chain carries TRBV7-9 and TRBJ2-3; 14 bases line up with TRBD2. Sequenced: PBMCs or T cells enriched from blood (not recorded which). The CDR3 loop is CASSFGTSGSLTQYF. The DNA for the CDR3 is TGTGCCAGCAGCTTCGGGACTAGCGGGAGCCTTACGCAGTATTTT.